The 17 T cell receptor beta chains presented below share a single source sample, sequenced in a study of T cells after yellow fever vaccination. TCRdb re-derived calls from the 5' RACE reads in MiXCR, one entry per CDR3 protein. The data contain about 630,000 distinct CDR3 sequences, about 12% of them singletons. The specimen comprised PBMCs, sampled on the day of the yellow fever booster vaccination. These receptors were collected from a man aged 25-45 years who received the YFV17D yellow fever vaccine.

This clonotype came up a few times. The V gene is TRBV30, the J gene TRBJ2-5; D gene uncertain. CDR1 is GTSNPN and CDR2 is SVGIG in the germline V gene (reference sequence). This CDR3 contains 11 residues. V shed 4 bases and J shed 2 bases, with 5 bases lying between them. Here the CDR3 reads CAWNRQETQYF. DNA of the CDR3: TGTGCCTGGAACAGACAAGAGACCCAGTACTTC.

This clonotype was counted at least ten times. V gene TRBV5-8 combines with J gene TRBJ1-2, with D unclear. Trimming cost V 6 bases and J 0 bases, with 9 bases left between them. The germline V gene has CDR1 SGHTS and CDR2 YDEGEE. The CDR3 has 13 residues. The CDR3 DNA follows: TGTGCCAGCAACCCGGAGACTAACTATGGCTACACCTTC. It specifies CASNPETNYGYTF.

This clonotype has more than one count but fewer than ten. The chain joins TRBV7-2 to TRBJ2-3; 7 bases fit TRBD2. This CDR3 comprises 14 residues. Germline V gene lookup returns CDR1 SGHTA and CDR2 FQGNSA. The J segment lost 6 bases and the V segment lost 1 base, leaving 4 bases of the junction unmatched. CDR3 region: CASSLGGGEDTQYF. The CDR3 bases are TGTGCCAGCAGCTTAGGGGGGGGAGAGGATACGCAGTATTTT.

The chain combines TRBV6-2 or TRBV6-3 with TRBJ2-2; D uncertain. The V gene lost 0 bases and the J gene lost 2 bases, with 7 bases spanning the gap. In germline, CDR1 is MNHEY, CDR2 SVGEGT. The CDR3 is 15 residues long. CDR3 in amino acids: CASSYSSLNTGELFF. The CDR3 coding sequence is TGTGCCAGCAGTTACTCTAGCCTTAACACCGGGGAGCTGTTTTTT.

CDR3 region: CASSLPAGSYEQYF. CDR3 DNA: TGTGCCAGCAGCTTACCAGCGGGTTCCTACGAGCAGTACTTC. The rearrangement joins TRBV7-8 to TRBJ2-7; perhaps TRBD2 as D (6 bases). This CDR3 is 14 amino acids long. V dropped 2 bases and J dropped 1 base, with 9 bases sitting between them. The germline CDR1 and CDR2 sequences are SGHVS and FQNEAQ.

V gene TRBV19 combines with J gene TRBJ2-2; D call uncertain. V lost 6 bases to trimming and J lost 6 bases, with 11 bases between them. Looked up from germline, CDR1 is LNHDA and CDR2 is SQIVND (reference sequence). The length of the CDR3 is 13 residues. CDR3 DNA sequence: TGTGCCAGTAGAACTGTCGGCTCCGGGGAGCTGTTTTTT. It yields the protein CASRTVGSGELFF.

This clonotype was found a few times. Written as DNA, the CDR3 is TGTGCCATCAGGGGGGACCGACAATCCGAGCAGTACTTC. It encodes CAIRGDRQSEQYF. The J gene is TRBJ2-7, the V gene TRBV10-3; D possibly matches TRBD1 or TRBD2 (5 bases each). The V and J ends lost 6 bases and 6 bases respectively, with 15 bases between them. Germline CDR1 ENHRY, CDR2 SYGVKD. The CDR3 length is 13 residues.

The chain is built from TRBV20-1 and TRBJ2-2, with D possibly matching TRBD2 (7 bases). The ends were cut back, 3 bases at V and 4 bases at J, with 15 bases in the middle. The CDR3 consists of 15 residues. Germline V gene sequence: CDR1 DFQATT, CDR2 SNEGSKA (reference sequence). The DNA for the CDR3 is TGCAGTGCTAGGAAAAGGGGGGGGCTCACCGGGGAGCTGTTTTTT. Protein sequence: CSARKRGGLTGELFF.

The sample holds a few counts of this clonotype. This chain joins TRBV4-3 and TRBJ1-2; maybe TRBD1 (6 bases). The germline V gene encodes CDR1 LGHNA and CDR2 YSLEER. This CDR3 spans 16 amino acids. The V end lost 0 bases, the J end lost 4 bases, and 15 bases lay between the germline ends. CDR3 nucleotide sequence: TGCGCCAGCAGCCAAGAAACAGGGTCTTTACTCTATGGCTACACCTTC. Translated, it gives CASSQETGSLLYGYTF.

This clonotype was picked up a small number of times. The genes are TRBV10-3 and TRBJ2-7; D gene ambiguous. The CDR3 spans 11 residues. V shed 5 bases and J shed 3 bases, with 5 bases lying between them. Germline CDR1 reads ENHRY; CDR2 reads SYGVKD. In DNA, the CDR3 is TGTGCCATCAGTCATAGCTACGAGCAGTACTTC. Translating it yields CAISHSYEQYF.

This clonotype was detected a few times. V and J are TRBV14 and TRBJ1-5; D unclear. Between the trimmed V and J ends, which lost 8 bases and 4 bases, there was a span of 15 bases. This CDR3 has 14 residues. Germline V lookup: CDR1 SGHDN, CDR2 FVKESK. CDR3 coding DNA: TGTGCCAGCGTGCAAATTTTGTCGAATCAGCCCCAGCATTTT. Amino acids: CASVQILSNQPQHF.

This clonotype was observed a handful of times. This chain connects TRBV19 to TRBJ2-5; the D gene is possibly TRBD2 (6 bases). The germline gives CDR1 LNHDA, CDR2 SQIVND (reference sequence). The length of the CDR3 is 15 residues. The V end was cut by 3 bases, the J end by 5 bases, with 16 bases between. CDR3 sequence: CASSIGAAGRETQYF. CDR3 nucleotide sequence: TGTGCCAGTAGTATTGGTGCGGCAGGGAGGGAGACCCAGTACTTC.

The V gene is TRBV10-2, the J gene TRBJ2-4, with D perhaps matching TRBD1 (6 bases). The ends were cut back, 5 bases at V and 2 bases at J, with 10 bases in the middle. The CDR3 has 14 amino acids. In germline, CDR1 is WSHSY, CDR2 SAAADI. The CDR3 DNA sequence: TGCGCCAGCAGTCCCAGGGGTACCAAAAACATTCAGTACTTC. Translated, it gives CASSPRGTKNIQYF.

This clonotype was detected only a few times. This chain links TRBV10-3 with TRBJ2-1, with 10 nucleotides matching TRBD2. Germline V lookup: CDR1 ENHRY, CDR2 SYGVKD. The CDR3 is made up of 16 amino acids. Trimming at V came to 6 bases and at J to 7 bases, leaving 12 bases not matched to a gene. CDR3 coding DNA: TGTGCCATCAGGGGGGTTAGCGGGAGGATTGGGAATGAGCAGTTCTTC. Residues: CAIRGVSGRIGNEQFF.

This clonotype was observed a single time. CDR3 DNA: TGCAGCGTCCAGGACGTAACAGGGAAACCTAATGAAAAACTGTTTTTT. Translation: CSVQDVTGKPNEKLFF. The V and J genes are TRBV29-1 and TRBJ1-4, with D perhaps TRBD1 (6 bases). The ends were cut back, 6 bases at V and 3 bases at J, with 20 bases in the middle. CDR3 length: 16 amino acids. Germline loops: CDR1 SQVTM, CDR2 ANQGSEA.

This CDR3 reads CSVGAGYQVEQYF. The CDR3 coding sequence is TGCAGCGTTGGGGCGGGGTACCAGGTCGAGCAGTACTTC. The rearrangement joins TRBV29-1 to TRBJ2-7; a possible D gene is TRBD2 (6 bases). V was clipped by 4 bases and J by 6 bases, with 16 bases between them. CDR1 is SQVTM, CDR2 ANQGSEA, per germline. The CDR3 is 13 amino acids.

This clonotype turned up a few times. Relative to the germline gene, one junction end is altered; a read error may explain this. The CDR3, as DNA: TGCAGCGTTGGGGAGACAGGGATAGTCACCGGGGAGCTTTTTTTT. This gives the protein CSVGETGIVTGELFF. V is TRBV29-1 and J is TRBJ2-2; 7 bases agree with TRBD1. Germline lookup yields CDR1 SQVTM and CDR2 ANQGSEA. The CDR3 contains 15 residues.